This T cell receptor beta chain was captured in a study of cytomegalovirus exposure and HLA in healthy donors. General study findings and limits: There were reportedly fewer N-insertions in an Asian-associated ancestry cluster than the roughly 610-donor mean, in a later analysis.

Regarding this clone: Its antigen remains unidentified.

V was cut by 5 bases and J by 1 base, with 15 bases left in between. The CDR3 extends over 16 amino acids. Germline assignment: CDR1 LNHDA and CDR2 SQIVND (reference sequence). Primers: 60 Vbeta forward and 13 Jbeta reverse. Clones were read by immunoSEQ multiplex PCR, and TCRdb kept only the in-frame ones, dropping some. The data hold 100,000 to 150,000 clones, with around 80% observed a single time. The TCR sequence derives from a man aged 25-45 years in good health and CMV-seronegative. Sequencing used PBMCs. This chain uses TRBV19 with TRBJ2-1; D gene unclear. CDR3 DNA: TGTGCCAGTAGTCTCCTTGTCGGAGTTTCCTACAATGAGCAGTTCTTC. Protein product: CASSLLVGVSYNEQFF.